Many counts were recorded for the clone carrying this TCR beta chain. This sample is drawn from a study of T-cell reconstitution after alpha-beta-depleted transplantation in children. A library of TCRbeta sequences, prepared with unique molecular identifiers, was generated. Via MiXCR, TCRdb re-called the PCR reads, giving one row per CDR3 protein. Here the sample spans 80,000 to 95,000 distinct CDR3 sequences, roughly 8% being singletons. Per germline, CDR1 MGHRA and CDR2 YSYEKL. V dropped 11 bases and J dropped 0 bases, with 11 bases sitting between them. The CDR3 is 13 amino acids. The specimen was PBMCs from the stem cell graft donor, collected from the stem cell graft. The receptor was isolated from a human donor who donated a stem cell graft to a child with congenital amegakaryocytic thrombocytopenia. The chain employs TRBV4-1 and TRBJ2-4; no clear D. The CDR3 nucleotides are TGCGCCGGCCGTTCACTAGCCAAAAACATTCAGTACTTC. This encodes CAGRSLAKNIQYF.